The present TCR beta chain was sequenced within a study of cytomegalovirus exposure and HLA in healthy donors. Background on the study: Sequencing of some 190 million T cells in an earlier analysis found 90 million to 120 million unique TCR beta sequences. Within an early data release were about 85 million unique TCRs drawn from HLA-typed donors.

The PCR ran on 60 Vbeta and 13 Jbeta primers. Clones were sequenced by immunoSEQ multiplex PCR, and TCRdb holds only the in-frame ones, with some missing. The sample holds fewer than 200,000 clones; roughly 80% are singletons and the top ten take approximately 0.78%. For this clone: Its antigen is not identified.

This CDR3 is 13 amino acids long. Trimming left V 5 bases short and J 8 bases short, with 13 bases between. Looked up from germline, CDR1 is SGHNT and CDR2 is YENEEA. Study-wide results and limits: Later on, an analysis showed TCR association rates differing by HLA locus, with DRB1 the most and HLA-C the fewest. Presence/absence comparisons presumed near-even sequencing depth among donors.

The chain carries TRBV11-3 and TRBJ2-1, with a possible D match to TRBD2 (5 bases). The sequencing sample was made of PBMCs. The clonotype originates from a woman aged 18-35 years in good health and CMV-seronegative. In nucleotides, the CDR3 is TGTGCCAGCAGCCCACGGGCGGGCTATGAGCAGTTCTTC. Protein product: CASSPRAGYEQFF.